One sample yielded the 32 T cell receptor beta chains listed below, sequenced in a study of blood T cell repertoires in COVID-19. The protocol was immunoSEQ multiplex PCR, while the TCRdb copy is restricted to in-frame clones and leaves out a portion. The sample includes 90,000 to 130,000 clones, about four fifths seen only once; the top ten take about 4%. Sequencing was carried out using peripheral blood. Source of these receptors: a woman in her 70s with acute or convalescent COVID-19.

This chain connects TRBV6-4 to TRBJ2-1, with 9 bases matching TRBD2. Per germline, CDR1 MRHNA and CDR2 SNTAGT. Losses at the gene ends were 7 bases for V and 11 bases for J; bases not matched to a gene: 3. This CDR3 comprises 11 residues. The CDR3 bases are TGTGCCAGCAAGAGCGGGAGGCAGCAGTTCTTC. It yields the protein CASKSGRQQFF.

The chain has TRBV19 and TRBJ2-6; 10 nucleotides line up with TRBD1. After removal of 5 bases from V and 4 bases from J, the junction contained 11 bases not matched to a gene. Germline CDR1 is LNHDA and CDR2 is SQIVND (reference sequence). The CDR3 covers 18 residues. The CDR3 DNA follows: TGTGCCAGTAGTCCCCGGGACAGGGGTCTAGAGGGGGCCAACGTCCTGACTTTC. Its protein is CASSPRDRGLEGANVLTF. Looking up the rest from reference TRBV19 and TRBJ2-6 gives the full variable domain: DGGITQSPKYLFRKEGQNVTLSCEQNLNHDAMYWYRQDPGQGLRLIYYSQIVNDFQKGDIAEGYSVSREKKESFPLTVTSAQKNPTAFYLCASSPRDRGLEGANVLTFGAGSRLTVL.

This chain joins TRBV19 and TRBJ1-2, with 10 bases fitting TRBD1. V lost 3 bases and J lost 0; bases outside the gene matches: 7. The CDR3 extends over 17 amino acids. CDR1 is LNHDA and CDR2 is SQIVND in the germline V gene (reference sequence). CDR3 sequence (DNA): TGTGCCAGTAGTATCCCGGGACAGGGGACCACTAACTATGGCTACACCTTC. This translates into CASSIPGQGTTNYGYTF. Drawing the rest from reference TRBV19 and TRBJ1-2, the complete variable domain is DGGITQSPKYLFRKEGQNVTLSCEQNLNHDAMYWYRQDPGQGLRLIYYSQIVNDFQKGDIAEGYSVSREKKESFPLTVTSAQKNPTAFYLCASSIPGQGTTNYGYTFGSGTRLTVV.

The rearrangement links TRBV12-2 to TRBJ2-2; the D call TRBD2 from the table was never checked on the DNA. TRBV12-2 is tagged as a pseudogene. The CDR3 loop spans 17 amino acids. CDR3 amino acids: CASRLATSGRYTGELFF. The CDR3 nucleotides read TGTGCAAGTCGCTTAGCCACTAGCGGAAGATACACCGGGGAGCTGTTTTTT.

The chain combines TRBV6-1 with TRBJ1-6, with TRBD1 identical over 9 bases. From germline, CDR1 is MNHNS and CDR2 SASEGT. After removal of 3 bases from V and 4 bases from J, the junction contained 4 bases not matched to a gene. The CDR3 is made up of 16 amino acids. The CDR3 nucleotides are TGTGCCAGCAGTGACCGGGACAGGGTTTATAATTCACCCCTCCACTTT. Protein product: CASSDRDRVYNSPLHF.

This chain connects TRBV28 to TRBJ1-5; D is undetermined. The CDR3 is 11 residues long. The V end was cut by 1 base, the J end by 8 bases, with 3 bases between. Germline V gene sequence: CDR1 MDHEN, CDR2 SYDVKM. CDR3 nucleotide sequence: TGTGCCAGCAGTTTATCTGAGCCCCAGCATTTT. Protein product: CASSLSEPQHF. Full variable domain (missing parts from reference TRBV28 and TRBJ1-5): DVKVTQSSRYLVKRTGEKVFLECVQDMDHENMFWYRQDPGLGLRLIYFSYDVKMKEKGDIPEGYSVSREKKERFSLILESASTNQTSMYLCASSLSEPQHFGDGTRLSIL.

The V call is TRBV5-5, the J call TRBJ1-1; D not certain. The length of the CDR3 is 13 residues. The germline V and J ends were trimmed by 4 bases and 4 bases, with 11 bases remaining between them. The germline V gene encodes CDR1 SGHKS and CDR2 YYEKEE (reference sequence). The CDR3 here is CASSLLGSTEAFF. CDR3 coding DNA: TGTGCCAGCAGCCTATTGGGCTCCACTGAAGCTTTCTTT.

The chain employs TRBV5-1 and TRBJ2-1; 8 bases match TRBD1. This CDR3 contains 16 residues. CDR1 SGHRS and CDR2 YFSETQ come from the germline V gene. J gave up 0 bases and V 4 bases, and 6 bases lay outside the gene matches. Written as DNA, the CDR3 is TGCGCCAGCAGCCCCGGGGACAGGTTCTCCTACAATGAGCAGTTCTTC. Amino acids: CASSPGDRFSYNEQFF.

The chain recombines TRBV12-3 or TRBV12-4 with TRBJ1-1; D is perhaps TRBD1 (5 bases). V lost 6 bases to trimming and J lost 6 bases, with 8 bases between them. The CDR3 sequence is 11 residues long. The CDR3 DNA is TGTGCCAGCAGAGACAGCTCTGAAGCTTTCTTT. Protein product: CASRDSSEAFF.

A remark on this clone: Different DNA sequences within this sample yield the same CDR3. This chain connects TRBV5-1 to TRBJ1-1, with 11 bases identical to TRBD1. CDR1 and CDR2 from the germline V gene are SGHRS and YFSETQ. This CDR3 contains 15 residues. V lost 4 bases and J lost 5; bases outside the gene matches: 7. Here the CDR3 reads CASSLIGTGGTEAFF. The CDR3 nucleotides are TGCGCCAGCAGCCTAATCGGGACAGGGGGAACTGAAGCTTTCTTT.

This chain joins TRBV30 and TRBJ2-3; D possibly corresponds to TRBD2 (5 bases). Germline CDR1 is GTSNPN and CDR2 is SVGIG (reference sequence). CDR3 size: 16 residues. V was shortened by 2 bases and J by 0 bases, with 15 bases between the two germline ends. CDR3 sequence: CAWSLGSTGSTDTQYF. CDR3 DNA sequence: TGTGCCTGGAGTTTGGGCTCTACGGGGAGCACAGATACGCAGTATTTT.

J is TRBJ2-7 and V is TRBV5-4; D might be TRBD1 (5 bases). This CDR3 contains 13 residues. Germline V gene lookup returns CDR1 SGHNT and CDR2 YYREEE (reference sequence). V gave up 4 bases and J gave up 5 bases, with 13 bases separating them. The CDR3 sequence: CASSPVGLDEQYF. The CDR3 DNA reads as TGTGCCAGCAGCCCCGTGGGGCTAGACGAGCAGTACTTC.

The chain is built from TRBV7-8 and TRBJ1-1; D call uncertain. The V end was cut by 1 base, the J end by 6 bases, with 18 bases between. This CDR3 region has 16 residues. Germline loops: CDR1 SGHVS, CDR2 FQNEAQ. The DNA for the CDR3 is TGTGCCAGCAGCTTAGAAGGGTCCCCGATTAGCGCTGAAGCTTTCTTT. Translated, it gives CASSLEGSPISAEAFF.

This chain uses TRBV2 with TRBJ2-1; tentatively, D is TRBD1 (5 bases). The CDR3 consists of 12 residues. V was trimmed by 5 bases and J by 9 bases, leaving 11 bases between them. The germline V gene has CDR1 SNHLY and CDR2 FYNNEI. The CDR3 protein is CASSQTVSEQFF. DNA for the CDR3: TGTGCCAGCAGTCAGACAGTGAGTGAGCAGTTCTTC. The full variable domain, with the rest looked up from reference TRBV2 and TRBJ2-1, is EPEVTQTPSHQVTQMGQEVILRCVPISNHLYFYWYRQILGQKVEFLVSFYNNEISEKSEIFDDQFSVERPDGSNFTLKIRSTKLEDSAMYFCASSQTVSEQFFGPGTRLTVL.

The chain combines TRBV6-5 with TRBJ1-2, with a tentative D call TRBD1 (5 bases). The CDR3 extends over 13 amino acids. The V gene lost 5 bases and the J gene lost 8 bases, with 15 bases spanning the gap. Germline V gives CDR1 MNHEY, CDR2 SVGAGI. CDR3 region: CASSPGTGIGYTF. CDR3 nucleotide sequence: TGTGCCAGCAGTCCAGGTACAGGCATCGGCTACACCTTC.

The CDR3 DNA is TGCGCCAGCAGCACCGGGACTAGCGGGAGTTCAGATACGCAGTATTTT. Protein: CASSTGTSGSSDTQYF. The chain recombines TRBV5-1 with TRBJ2-3, with 14 bases matching TRBD2. CDR1 SGHRS and CDR2 YFSETQ come from the germline V gene. V was pared by 4 bases and J by 4 bases, with 5 bases of the junction left unmatched. The CDR3 loop spans 16 amino acids.

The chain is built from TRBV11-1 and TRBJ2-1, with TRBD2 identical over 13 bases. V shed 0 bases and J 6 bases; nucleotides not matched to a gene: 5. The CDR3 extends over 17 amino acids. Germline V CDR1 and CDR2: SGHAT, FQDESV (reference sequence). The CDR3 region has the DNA TGTGCCAGCAGCTTAGCGACGGGACTAGCGGGAACCAATGAGCAGTTCTTC. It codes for CASSLATGLAGTNEQFF.

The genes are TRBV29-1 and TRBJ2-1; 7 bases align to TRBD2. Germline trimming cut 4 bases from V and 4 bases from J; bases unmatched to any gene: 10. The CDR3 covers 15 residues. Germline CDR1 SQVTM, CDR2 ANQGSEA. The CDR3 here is CSVAGASGYYNEQFF. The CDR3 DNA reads TGCAGCGTTGCCGGGGCTAGCGGATATTACAATGAGCAGTTCTTC.

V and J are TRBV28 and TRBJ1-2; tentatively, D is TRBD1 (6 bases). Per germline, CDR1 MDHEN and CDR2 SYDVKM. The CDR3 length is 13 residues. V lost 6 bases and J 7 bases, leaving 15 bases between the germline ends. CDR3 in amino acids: CASSSGPRGGYTF. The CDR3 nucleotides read TGTGCCAGCAGCTCCGGACCCAGGGGTGGCTACACCTTC.

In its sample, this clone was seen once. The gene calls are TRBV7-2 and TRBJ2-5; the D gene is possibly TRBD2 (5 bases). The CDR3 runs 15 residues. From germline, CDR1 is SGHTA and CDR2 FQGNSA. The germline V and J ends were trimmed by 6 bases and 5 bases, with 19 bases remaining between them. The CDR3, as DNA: TGTGCCAGCAGGTACCGACTCGAGCGGTATGAGACCCAGTACTTC. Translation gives CASRYRLERYETQYF.

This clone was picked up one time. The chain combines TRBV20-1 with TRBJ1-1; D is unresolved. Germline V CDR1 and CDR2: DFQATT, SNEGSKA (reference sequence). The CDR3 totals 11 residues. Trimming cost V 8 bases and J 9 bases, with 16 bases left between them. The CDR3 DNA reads TGCAGTCGATATGTGGGCCTTCAAGCTTTCTTT. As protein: CSRYVGLQAFF.

The CDR3 reads CASSQRGSGRWDTGELFF. The CDR3 coding sequence is TGTGCCAGCTCCCAACGAGGTAGCGGGAGATGGGACACCGGGGAGCTGTTTTTT. The chain recombines TRBV18 with TRBJ2-2; 9 bases align to TRBD2. V shed 6 bases, J shed 3 bases, and the junction held 14 bases outside the gene matches. CDR1 is KGHSH, CDR2 LQKENI, per germline. This CDR3 comprises 18 residues.

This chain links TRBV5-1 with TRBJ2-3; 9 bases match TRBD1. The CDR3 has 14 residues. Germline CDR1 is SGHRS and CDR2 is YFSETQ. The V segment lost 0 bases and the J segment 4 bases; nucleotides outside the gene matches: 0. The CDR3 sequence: CASSLGQGADTQYF. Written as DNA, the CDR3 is TGCGCCAGCAGCTTGGGACAGGGGGCAGATACGCAGTATTTT.

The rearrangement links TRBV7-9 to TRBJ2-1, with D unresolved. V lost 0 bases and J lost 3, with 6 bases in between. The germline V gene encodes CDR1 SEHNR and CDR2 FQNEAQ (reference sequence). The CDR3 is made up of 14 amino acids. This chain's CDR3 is CASSLAASYNEQFF. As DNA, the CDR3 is TGTGCCAGCAGCTTAGCTGCTAGCTACAATGAGCAGTTCTTC.

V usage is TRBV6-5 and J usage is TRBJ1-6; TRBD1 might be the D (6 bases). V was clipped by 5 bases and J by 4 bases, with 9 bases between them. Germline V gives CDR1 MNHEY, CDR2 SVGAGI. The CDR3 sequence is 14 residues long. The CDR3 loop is CASSRGGYNSPLHF. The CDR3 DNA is TGTGCCAGCAGTAGGGGGGGGTATAATTCACCCCTCCACTTT.

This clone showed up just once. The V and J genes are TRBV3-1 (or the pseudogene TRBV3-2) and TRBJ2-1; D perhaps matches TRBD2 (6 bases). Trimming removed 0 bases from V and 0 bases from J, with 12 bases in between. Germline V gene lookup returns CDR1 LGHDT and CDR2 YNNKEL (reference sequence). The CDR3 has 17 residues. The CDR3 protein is CASSQDGGASSYNEQFF. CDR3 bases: TGTGCCAGCAGCCAAGACGGAGGGGCTAGCTCCTACAATGAGCAGTTCTTC.

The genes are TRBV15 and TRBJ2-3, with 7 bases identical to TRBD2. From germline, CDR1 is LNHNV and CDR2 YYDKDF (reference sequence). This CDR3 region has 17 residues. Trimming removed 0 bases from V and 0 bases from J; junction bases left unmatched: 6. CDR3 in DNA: TGTGCCACCAGCAGAGAACGGCTAGCGGCAAGCACAGATACGCAGTATTTT. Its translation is CATSRERLAASTDTQYF.

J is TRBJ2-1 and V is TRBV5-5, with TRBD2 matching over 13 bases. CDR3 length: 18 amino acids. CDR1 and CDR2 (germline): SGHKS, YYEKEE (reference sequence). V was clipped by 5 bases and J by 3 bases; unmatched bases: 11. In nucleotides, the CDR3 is TGTGCCAGCAGTACGGGACTAGCGGGGCTGCGTGACTACAATGAGCAGTTCTTC. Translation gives CASSTGLAGLRDYNEQFF.

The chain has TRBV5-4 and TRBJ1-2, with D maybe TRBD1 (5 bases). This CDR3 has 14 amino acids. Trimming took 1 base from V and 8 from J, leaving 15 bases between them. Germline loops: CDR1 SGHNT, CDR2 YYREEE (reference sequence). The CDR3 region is CASSLQGRVDGYTF. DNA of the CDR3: TGTGCCAGCAGCTTGCAGGGCAGGGTCGACGGCTACACCTTC.

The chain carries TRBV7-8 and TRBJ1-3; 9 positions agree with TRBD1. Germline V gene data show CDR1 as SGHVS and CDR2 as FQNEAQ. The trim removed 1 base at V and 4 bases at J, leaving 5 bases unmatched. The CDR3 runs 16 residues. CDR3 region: CASSLGDRARGNTIYF. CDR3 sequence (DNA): TGTGCCAGCAGCTTAGGGGACAGGGCCAGGGGAAACACCATATATTTT. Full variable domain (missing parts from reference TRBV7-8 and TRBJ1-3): GAGVSQSPRYKVAKRGQDVALRCDPISGHVSLFWYQQALGQGPEFLTYFQNEAQLDKSGLPSDRFFAERPEGSVSTLKIQRTQQEDSAVYLCASSLGDRARGNTIYFGEGSWLTVV.

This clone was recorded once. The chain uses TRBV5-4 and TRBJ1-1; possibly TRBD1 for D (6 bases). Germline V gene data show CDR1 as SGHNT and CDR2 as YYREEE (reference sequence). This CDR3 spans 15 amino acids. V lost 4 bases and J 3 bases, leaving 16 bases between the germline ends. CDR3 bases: TGTGCCAGCAGCCTACTACAGGGTTGGGACACTGAAGCTTTCTTT. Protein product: CASSLLQGWDTEAFF.

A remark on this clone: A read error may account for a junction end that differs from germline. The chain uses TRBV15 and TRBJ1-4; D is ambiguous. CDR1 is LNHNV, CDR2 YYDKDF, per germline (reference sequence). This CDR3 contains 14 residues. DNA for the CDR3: TGTGCCACCAGCAGAGACGAGGGAGAGCGGAAACCGTTTTTT. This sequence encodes CATSRDEGERKPFF. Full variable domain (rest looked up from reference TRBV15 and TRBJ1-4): DAMVIQNPRYQVTQFGKPVTLSCSQTLNHNVMYWYQQKSSQAPKLLFHYYDKDFNNEADTPDNFQSRRPNTSFCFLDIRSPGLGDTAMYLCATSRDEGERKPFFGSGTQLSVL.